These 16 T cell receptor beta chains were sequenced from one sample in a study of T cells in Graves' hyperthyroidism and ophthalmopathy. Regions amplified from RNA transcripts were the TCR beta CDR3 regions. TCR CDR3 underwent first-round RT-PCR with the HTBI primer set. TCRdb ran MiXCR on the multiplex PCR reads and lists one entry per CDR3 protein. The sample records a few hundred thousand distinct CDR3 sequences, around 45% being singletons. Sequencing was carried out using peripheral blood or thyroid tissue (not recorded which). Receptors were obtained from a young woman with Graves' hyperthyroidism.

The chain's CDR3 is CSPVDSNYGYTF. As DNA, the CDR3 is TGCAGCCCTGTGGACAGTAACTATGGCTACACCTTC. The gene calls are TRBV29-1 and TRBJ1-2; D may be TRBD1 (6 bases). The CDR3 spans 12 residues. With 8 bases removed from V and 1 base from J, the gap between germline ends came to 11 bases. Per the germline V gene, CDR1 is SQVTM and CDR2 is ANQGSEA.

The chain employs TRBV12-3 or TRBV12-4 and TRBJ1-2; 9 bases map to TRBD1. CDR3 length equals 17 residues. V was clipped by 0 bases and J by 7 bases; unmatched bases: 12. CDR3 sequence: CASSLAVGPGQGPGYTF. The DNA of the CDR3 is TGTGCCAGCAGTTTAGCGGTGGGTCCGGGACAGGGCCCTGGCTACACCTTC.

This clonotype was counted a few times. The rearrangement links TRBV11-2 to TRBJ1-3; the D is unclear. Germline V gene sequence: CDR1 SGHAT, CDR2 FQNNGV. Trimming shortened V by 3 bases and J by 4 bases, and 7 bases separated the two germline ends. CDR3 length: 13 residues. CDR3 nucleotide sequence: TGTGCCAGCAGCTTTAGTAGGGGAAACACCATATATTTT. Encoded protein: CASSFSRGNTIYF.

J is TRBJ2-5 and V is TRBV7-9; 7 positions agree with TRBD2. Losses at the gene ends were 4 bases for V and 2 bases for J; bases not matched to a gene: 19. CDR1 and CDR2 (germline): SEHNR, FQNEAQ (reference sequence). This CDR3 spans 19 amino acids. This chain's CDR3 is CASSSTHRSRTRPQETQYF. In DNA, the CDR3 is TGTGCCAGCAGCTCCACCCACAGAAGTAGGACTAGACCACAAGAGACCCAGTACTTC.

J is TRBJ2-7 and V is TRBV29-1; 8 bases match TRBD2. The ends lost 8 bases at V and 5 bases at J; junction bases unmatched: 8. This CDR3 region has 12 residues. Germline V gene sequence: CDR1 SQVTM, CDR2 ANQGSEA. The CDR3 DNA reads TGCAGCCCCGGGGTAGCGGGACACGAGCAGTACTTC. Translating gives CSPGVAGHEQYF.

The chain employs TRBV2 and TRBJ1-2, with D uncertain. With 6 bases removed from V and 7 bases from J, the gap between germline ends came to 12 bases. CDR1 SNHLY and CDR2 FYNNEI come from the germline V gene. The CDR3 is 12 residues long. The chain's CDR3 is CASRNEVRGYTF. The CDR3 DNA is TGTGCCAGCAGAAATGAGGTTCGTGGCTACACCTTC.

The V and J genes are TRBV7-9 and TRBJ1-2; weak D call: TRBD1 (6 bases). From germline, CDR1 is SEHNR and CDR2 FQNEAQ (reference sequence). CDR3 size: 18 residues. Trimming left V 2 bases short and J 6 bases short, with 25 bases between. The CDR3 spells CASSLSKGGTGVPNGYTF. The CDR3 DNA is TGTGCCAGCAGCTTAAGTAAGGGGGGTACAGGTGTCCCGAATGGCTACACCTTC. The full variable domain, its missing parts supplied by reference TRBV7-9 and TRBJ1-2, is DTGVSQNPRHKITKRGQNVTFRCDPISEHNRLYWYRQTLGQGPEFLTYFQNEAQLEKSRLLSDRFSAERPKGSFSTLEIQRTEQGDSAMYLCASSLSKGGTGVPNGYTFGSGTRLTVV.

This clonotype was seen at least ten times. This chain uses TRBV7-9 with TRBJ2-7, with D unclear. The CDR3 covers 11 residues. Trimming cost V 10 bases and J 5 bases, with 12 bases left between them. The germline gives CDR1 SEHNR, CDR2 FQNEAQ (reference sequence). The CDR3 loop reads CATRIVDEQYF. The CDR3 nucleotides are TGTGCCACTCGAATAGTAGACGAGCAGTACTTC.

This clonotype was observed a few times. The gene calls are TRBV20-1 and TRBJ2-2; D gene uncertain. The CDR3 extends over 10 amino acids. Germline CDR1 DFQATT, CDR2 SNEGSKA (reference sequence). The ends were cut back, 6 bases at V and 7 bases at J, with 6 bases in the middle. The CDR3 sequence: CSAINGELFF. The CDR3 nucleotides read TGCAGTGCCATTAACGGGGAGCTGTTTTTT.

This clonotype was seen more than once but under ten times. The V gene is TRBV4-1, the J gene TRBJ2-5; 7 bases fit TRBD2. CDR1 and CDR2 (germline): MGHRA, YSYEKL. This CDR3 contains 14 residues. V dropped 3 bases and J dropped 1; count of bases not matched to a gene: 2. The CDR3 DNA follows: TGCGCCAGCAGCCAGAGGACTAGCCAAGAGACCCAGTACTTC. Its protein product is CASSQRTSQETQYF.

With regard to this clonotype: No conserved phenylalanine or tryptophan ends this CDR3, so it is likely a read error. It is unclear where the CDR3 begins or ends on the DNA, so no DNA is shown, and the CDR3 is as TCRdb lists it. V and J are TRBV7-9 and TRBJ1-3; TRBD1 is the table's D call, not checked against the DNA. The CDR3 is made up of 8 amino acids, end residues included. Germline V gene sequence: CDR1 SEHNR, CDR2 FQNEAQ (reference sequence). CDR3 residues: CASTSEGV.

J is TRBJ2-7 and V is TRBV29-1; 8 bases line up with TRBD1. Germline V gene lookup returns CDR1 SQVTM and CDR2 ANQGSEA. This CDR3 region has 13 residues. With V trimmed by 6 bases and J by 6 bases, 10 bases remained unmatched. The CDR3 sequence is CSVPGTGFAEQYF. DNA of the CDR3: TGCAGCGTGCCCGGGACAGGTTTCGCCGAGCAGTACTTC.

The rearrangement links TRBV7-9 to TRBJ2-1; the D is unclear. This CDR3 has 13 amino acids. CDR1 and CDR2 from the germline V gene are SEHNR and FQNEAQ (reference sequence). Trimming removed 5 bases from V and 6 bases from J, with 11 bases in between. The CDR3 region is CASSLVGTNEQFF. The CDR3 nucleotides are TGTGCCAGCAGCCTCGTCGGAACCAATGAGCAGTTCTTC.

This clonotype came up many times. V is TRBV20-1 and J is TRBJ1-5; D is unclear. The CDR3 covers 13 residues. Germline CDR1 is DFQATT and CDR2 is SNEGSKA (reference sequence). The V end was cut by 3 bases, the J end by 6 bases, with 12 bases between. CDR3 DNA sequence: TGCAGTGCTAGGAATGGGGTAGGTCAGCCCCAGCATTTT. Translated: CSARNGVGQPQHF.

This clonotype was counted at least ten times. The chain is built from TRBV5-1 and TRBJ1-6; a weak D match, TRBD1 (6 bases). V lost 0 bases and J lost 5, with 12 bases in between. Germline CDR1 is SGHRS and CDR2 is YFSETQ. There are 16 residues in the CDR3. This chain's CDR3 is CASSLGTRGDNSPLHF. The DNA of the CDR3 is TGCGCCAGCAGCTTGGGGACAAGGGGGGATAATTCACCCCTCCACTTT.

This clonotype came up many times. J is TRBJ2-7 and V is TRBV7-9; perhaps D is TRBD1 or TRBD2 (5 bases each). V shed 3 bases and J shed 0 bases, with 12 bases lying between them. Germline loops: CDR1 SEHNR, CDR2 FQNEAQ (reference sequence). This CDR3 comprises 15 residues. The CDR3 is CASSLGRQSSYEQYF. The CDR3 region has the DNA TGTGCCAGCAGCTTGGGGAGACAGAGCTCCTACGAGCAGTACTTC.